This is a list of T cell receptor beta chains from one sample in a study of T cell repertoires in cytomegalovirus infection. TCRdb called the reads again in MiXCR, with one record for every CDR3 protein. The data show hundreds of thousands of distinct CDR3 sequences, approximately 40% seen once. These receptors have no identified antigens. The specimen was cultured PBMCs, collected from culture after CMV antigen stimulation. These receptors all stem from a human donor in good health (CMV status not recorded). Some clones in this sample may be carry-over from other donors' samples. Both conserved end residues are part of each CDR3. The D gene is left open where the match is weak.

>TRBD2|TRBJ2-3|TRBV7-2
CASSLGSGDRTDTQYF
>-|TRBJ1-4|TRBV18
CASSPGMRTTNEKLFF
>TRBD1|TRBJ2-7|TRBV12-3/TRBV12-4
CASRVTGSTYEQYF
>TRBD2|TRBJ2-1|TRBV7-9
CASSLTGMAGGEQFF
>-|TRBJ2-5|TRBV6-6
CASKVPGAEETQYF
>-|TRBJ2-7|TRBV12-3/TRBV12-4
CASSVTGPYEQYF
>TRBD1|TRBJ1-2|TRBV2
CASSRQGSDGYTF
>-|TRBJ1-3|TRBV5-1
CASSLYQGPRANTIYF
>TRBD2|TRBJ2-3|TRBV4-2
CASSQDWRGGADTQYF
>-|TRBJ1-2|TRBV5-6
CASSLGQLHGYTF
>-|TRBJ2-3|TRBV19
CASSKPLEDTQYF
>TRBD1|TRBJ1-4|TRBV12-3/TRBV12-4
CASRMDRGREGKEKLFF
>TRBD2|TRBJ2-7|TRBV6-2/TRBV6-3
CASKPLAGISYEQYF
>-|TRBJ1-1|TRBV2
CASSVVRANTEAFF
>-|TRBJ2-7|TRBV7-6
CASSPAARSYEQYF
>TRBD2|TRBJ2-1|TRBV20-1
CSAGLAPYNEQFF
>-|TRBJ1-2|TRBV6-5
CASSRSQFYGYTF
>-|TRBJ1-1|TRBV7-9
CASSLMPGGGRMNTEAFF
>-|TRBJ1-6|TRBV7-9
CASSVRDKGSPLHF
>TRBD2|TRBJ2-7|TRBV6-1
CASSKRLAGEQYF
>-|TRBJ1-2|TRBV7-6
CASSPTRLYGYTF
>TRBD2|TRBJ2-5|TRBV20-1
CSAPRGGWETQYF
>TRBD1|TRBJ1-4|TRBV7-2
CASSIWTGQGEKLFF
>TRBD2|TRBJ2-1|TRBV10-2
CASSGGSISHNEQFF
>TRBD1|TRBJ1-5|TRBV18
CASSPGAGGQPQHF
>-|TRBJ2-1|TRBV7-9
CASSPLREKFF
>-|TRBJ1-4|TRBV6-1
CASTDPNTRGGNEKLFF
>-|TRBJ2-3|TRBV7-2
CASSLEAGESDTQYF
>TRBD2|TRBJ2-1|TRBV19
CASTTNTPTSGIYNEQFF
>-|TRBJ1-6|TRBV5-6
CASSFGDLPLHF
>-|TRBJ1-1|TRBV19
CASSRRELLDTEAFF
>TRBD1|TRBJ1-1|TRBV11-2
CASSLGRTGATTEAFF
>-|TRBJ1-5|TRBV19
CASSVAGNQPQHF
>TRBD1|TRBJ1-5|TRBV19
CASSDPRDRPHQPQHF
>-|TRBJ2-7|TRBV7-8
CASTESTAISSYEQYF
>-|TRBJ2-3|TRBV11-1
CASKYRESSDTQYF
>TRBD2|TRBJ2-1|TRBV2
CASSERVAGGPNNEQFF
>-|TRBJ1-3|TRBV10-3
CATRVTSSGNTIYF
>TRBD1|TRBJ1-1|TRBV4-2
CASSQDQETGWGTEAFF
>TRBD1|TRBJ1-3|TRBV7-8
CASSLAPRGPRNTIYF
>-|TRBJ2-6|TRBV7-2
CASSLHPSGANVLTF
>TRBD1|TRBJ2-2|TRBV27
CPAQGALTGELFF
>-|TRBJ1-2|TRBV19
CASRPDSNYGYTF
>TRBD1|TRBJ1-5|TRBV6-8
CASNIRQGSNQPQHF
>TRBD2|TRBJ2-2|TRBV19
CASSIYAGVTGELFF
>-|TRBJ2-5|TRBV10-3
CAISELARETQYF
>TRBD2|TRBJ2-5|TRBV7-8
CASIASGLATETQYF
>-|TRBJ1-1|TRBV5-4
CASSLAPGGANTEAFF
>TRBD1|TRBJ2-7|TRBV4-1
CASSQDSIVRGPESYEQYF
>-|TRBJ1-1|TRBV12-3/TRBV12-4
CASTSRRPPGYATEAFF
>-|TRBJ2-1|TRBV7-6
CACSSRGYNEQFF
>TRBD2|TRBJ2-1|TRBV20-1
CSPMRGGFNEQFF
>-|TRBJ2-1|TRBV4-3
CASSQPSGEQFF
>-|TRBJ2-3|TRBV7-2
CASSSARFTDTQYF
>-|TRBJ2-2|TRBV6-6
CASSYPTKTNTGELFF
>-|TRBJ2-3|TRBV7-2
CASSSGANTDTQYF
>-|TRBJ1-4|TRBV11-2
CASSLGVPNEKLFF
>TRBD1|TRBJ2-4|TRBV6-6
CASSYLRGSGNIQYF
>-|TRBJ1-4|TRBV20-1
CSARTVNEKLFF